This T cell receptor (beta chain) is from a study of post-analysis software for immune sequencing data. The study's findings and limits: A handful of TRBV segments appeared more often in patients than in controls, and TRBV5-6, TRBV5-1 and TRBV20-1 were among these. Controls significantly exceeded multiple sclerosis patients in normalized Chao1 diversity.

The authors incorporated unique molecular identifiers into the TCR beta cDNA libraries. In TCRdb, the PCR reads were re-called with MiXCR into one record per CDR3 protein. Here the sample spans roughly 650,000 distinct CDR3 sequences, around 64% being singletons. The sample holds a few counts of this clonotype. Its antigen is unknown. The ends lost 1 base at V and 0 bases at J; junction bases unmatched: 10. CDR3 size: 19 residues. Germline V gene sequence: CDR1 SGHRS, CDR2 YFSETQ. The sequenced sample consisted of blood. The sequence was obtained from a girl aged 2 to 10 with multiple sclerosis. The chain is built from TRBV5-1 and TRBJ2-1; the match to TRBD1 covers 10 bases. The CDR3, as DNA: TGCGCCAGCAGCTTGTGGGCGCTGGGACAGGGGTTCTCCTACAATGAGCAGTTCTTC. Its protein is CASSLWALGQGFSYNEQFF.